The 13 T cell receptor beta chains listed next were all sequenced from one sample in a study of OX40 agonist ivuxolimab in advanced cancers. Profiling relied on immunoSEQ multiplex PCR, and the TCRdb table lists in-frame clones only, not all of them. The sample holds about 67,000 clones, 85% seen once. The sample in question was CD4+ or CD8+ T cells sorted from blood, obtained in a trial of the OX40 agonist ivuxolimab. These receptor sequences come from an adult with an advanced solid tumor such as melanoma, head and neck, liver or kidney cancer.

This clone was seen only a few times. The CDR3: CASLRRTGGQTQYF. The DNA for the CDR3 is TGCGCCAGCCTAAGAAGGACAGGGGGGCAGACCCAGTACTTC. V gene TRBV10-1 combines with J gene TRBJ2-5, with 10 bases matching TRBD1. Germline lookup yields CDR1 WNHNN and CDR2 SYGVQD (reference sequence). The CDR3 extends over 14 amino acids. V lost 8 bases, J lost 6 bases, and 9 bases stayed unmatched.

CDR3 residues: CASSLVTGGPDTQYF. CDR3 DNA: TGTGCCAGCAGCTTAGTCACAGGGGGGCCGGATACGCAGTATTTT. This rearrangement joins TRBV7-9 to TRBJ2-3, with 8 bases matching TRBD1. J lost 6 bases, V lost 1 base, and 6 bases had no gene match. Germline CDR1 SEHNR, CDR2 FQNEAQ (reference sequence). The CDR3 is 15 residues long. The whole variable domain, remainder taken from reference TRBV7-9 and TRBJ2-3, is DTGVSQNPRHKITKRGQNVTFRCDPISEHNRLYWYRQTLGQGPEFLTYFQNEAQLEKSRLLSDRFSAERPKGSFSTLEIQRTEQGDSAMYLCASSLVTGGPDTQYFGPGTRLTVL.

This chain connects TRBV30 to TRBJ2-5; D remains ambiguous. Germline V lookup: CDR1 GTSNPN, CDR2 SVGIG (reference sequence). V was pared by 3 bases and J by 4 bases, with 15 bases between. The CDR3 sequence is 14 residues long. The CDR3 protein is CAWSRSSARETQYF. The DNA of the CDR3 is TGTGCCTGGAGCCGATCAAGCGCACGAGAGACCCAGTACTTC.

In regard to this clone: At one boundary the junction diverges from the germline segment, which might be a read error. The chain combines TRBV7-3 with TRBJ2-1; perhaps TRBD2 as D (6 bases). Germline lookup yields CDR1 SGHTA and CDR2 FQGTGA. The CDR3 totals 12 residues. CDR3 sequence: CASSDPGLSTVF. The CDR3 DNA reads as TGTGCCAGCAGCGACCCGGGACTTTCCACCGTCTTC. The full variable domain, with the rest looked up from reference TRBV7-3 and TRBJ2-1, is GAGVSQTPSNKVTEKGKYVELRCDPISGHTALYWYRQSLGQGPEFLIYFQGTGAADDSGLPNDRFFAVRPEGSVSTLKIQRTERGDSAVYLCASSDPGLSTVFGPGTRLTVL.

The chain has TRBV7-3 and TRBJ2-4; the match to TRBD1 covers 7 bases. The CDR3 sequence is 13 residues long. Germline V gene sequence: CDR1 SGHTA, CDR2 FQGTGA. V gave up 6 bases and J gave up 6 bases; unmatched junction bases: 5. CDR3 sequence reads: CASSTGTVNIQYF. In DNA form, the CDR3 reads TGTGCCAGCAGTACCGGGACAGTAAACATTCAGTACTTC.

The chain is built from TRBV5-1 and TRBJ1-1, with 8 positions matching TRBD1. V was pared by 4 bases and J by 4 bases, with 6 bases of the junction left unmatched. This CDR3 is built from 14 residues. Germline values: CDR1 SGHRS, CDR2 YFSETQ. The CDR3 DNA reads TGCGCCAGCAGCGACAGGGGTTGGAGCACTGAAGCTTTCTTT. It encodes CASSDRGWSTEAFF. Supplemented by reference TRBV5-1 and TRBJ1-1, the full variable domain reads KAGVTQTPRYLIKTRGQQVTLSCSPISGHRSVSWYQQTPGQGLQFLFEYFSETQRNKGNFPGRFSGRQFSNSRSEMNVSTLELGDSALYLCASSDRGWSTEAFFGQGTRLTVV.

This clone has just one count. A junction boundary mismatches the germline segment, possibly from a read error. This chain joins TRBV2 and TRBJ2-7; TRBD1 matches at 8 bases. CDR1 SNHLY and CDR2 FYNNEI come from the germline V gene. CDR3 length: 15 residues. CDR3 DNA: TGTGCCAGCACTGAAGGGCACAGGGGGGCCTACGAGCAGTACTTC. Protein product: CASTEGHRGAYEQYF.

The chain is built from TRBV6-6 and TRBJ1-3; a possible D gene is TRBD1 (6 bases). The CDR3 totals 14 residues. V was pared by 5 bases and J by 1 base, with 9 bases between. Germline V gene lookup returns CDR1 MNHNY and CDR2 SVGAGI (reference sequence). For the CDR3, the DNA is TGTGCCAGCAGTCGACAGGCTTCTGGAAACACCATATATTTT. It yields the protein CASSRQASGNTIYF.

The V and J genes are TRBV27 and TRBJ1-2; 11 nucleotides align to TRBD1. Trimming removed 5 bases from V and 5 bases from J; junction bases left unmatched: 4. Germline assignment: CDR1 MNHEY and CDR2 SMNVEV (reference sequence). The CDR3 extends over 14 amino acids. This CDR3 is CASSRTGGAYGYTF. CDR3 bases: TGTGCCAGCAGTCGGACAGGGGGCGCTTATGGCTACACCTTC.

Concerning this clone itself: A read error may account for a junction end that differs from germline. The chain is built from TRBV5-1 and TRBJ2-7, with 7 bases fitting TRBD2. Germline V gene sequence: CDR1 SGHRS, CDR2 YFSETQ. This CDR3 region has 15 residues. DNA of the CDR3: TGCGTCAGCAGCAAAGGGGAGGGACCCTCCTACGAGCAGTACTTC. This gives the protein CVSSKGEGPSYEQYF.

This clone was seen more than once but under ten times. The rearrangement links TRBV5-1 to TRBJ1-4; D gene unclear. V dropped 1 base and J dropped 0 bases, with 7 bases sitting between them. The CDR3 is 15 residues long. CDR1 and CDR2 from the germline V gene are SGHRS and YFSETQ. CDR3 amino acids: CASSLMPATNEKLFF. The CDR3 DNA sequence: TGCGCCAGCAGCTTGATGCCTGCAACTAATGAAAAACTGTTTTTT.

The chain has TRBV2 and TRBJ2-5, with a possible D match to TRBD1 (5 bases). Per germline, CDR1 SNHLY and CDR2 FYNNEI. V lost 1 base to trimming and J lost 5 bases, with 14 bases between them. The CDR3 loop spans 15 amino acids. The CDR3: CASSEGGAWGETQYF. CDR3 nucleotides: TGTGCCAGCAGTGAAGGTGGGGCCTGGGGTGAGACCCAGTACTTC.

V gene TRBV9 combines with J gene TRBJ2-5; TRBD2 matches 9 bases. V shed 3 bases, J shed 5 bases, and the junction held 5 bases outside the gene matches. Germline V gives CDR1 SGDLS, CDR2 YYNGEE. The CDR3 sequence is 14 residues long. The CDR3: CASSGIAGEETQYF. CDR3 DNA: TGTGCCAGCAGCGGCATAGCGGGGGAGGAGACCCAGTACTTC.